This T cell receptor beta chain was sequenced during a study of cytomegalovirus exposure and HLA in healthy donors. Study at large: Drawn from HLA-typed donors, about 85 million unique TCRs were held in an early data release. Study-wide findings and caveats: Presence/absence comparisons presumed near-even sequencing depth among donors.

As concerns this clone: Its cognate antigen is unknown.

Trimming left V 3 bases short and J 2 bases short, with 7 bases between. Germline CDR1 is MNHEY and CDR2 is SMNVEV (reference sequence). The CDR3 spans 13 residues. A multiplex PCR was run with 60 Vbeta primers and 13 Jbeta primers. Methods used by the authors: Later, an analysis found about 77 million unique TCR beta chains, and roughly 9.9 million of these were shared. Method: immunoSEQ multiplex PCR; TCRdb's copy keeps in-frame clones and lacks some. V, J and clone size are those of that table, while D and trimming were read from the DNA. The table records fewer than 90,000 clones, roughly 78% of them present only once.

Sequences were obtained from PBMCs. This receptor was taken from a male donor in good health and CMV-seropositive. The chain combines TRBV27 with TRBJ1-2; D remains unclear. The CDR3 region has the DNA TGTGCCAGCAGTTTTCGGGGAAACTATGGCTACACCTTC. This translates into CASSFRGNYGYTF.